This TCR beta chain was recovered during a study of T-cell memory formation after mild COVID-19. In its sample, this clonotype was seen a few times. Germline loops: CDR1 SEHNR, CDR2 FQNEAQ (reference sequence). The CDR3 has 15 residues. V lost 5 bases and J 4 bases, leaving 17 bases between the germline ends. TCRdb reprocessed the 5' RACE reads with MiXCR, giving one entry per CDR3 protein. The sample contains about 340,000 distinct CDR3 sequences, 10% to 15% of which appear only once. This chain uses TRBV7-9 with TRBJ1-2; tentative D call: TRBD1 (5 bases). The receptor comes from a man younger than 30 who had mild COVID-19 (a few samples of this study predate the infection). Cell type and time point are not known. Sequenced input: PBMCs or a T cell subset sorted from them (not recorded which). CDR3 sequence (DNA): TGTGCCAGCAGCCCCCCGGGAGGGGCCATCTATGGCTACACCTTC. Protein sequence: CASSPPGGAIYGYTF.